Listed here are 23 T cell receptor beta chains from one sample, sequenced in a study of identical twins. TCRdb processed the 5' RACE reads anew with MiXCR; each CDR3 protein has one entry. Here the sample spans about 660,000 distinct CDR3 sequences, more than 6.5% being singletons. This same sample was also taken into another study, of yellow fever vaccine responses in identical twins.

Sequencing input: PBMCs. The receptor source for this set is a woman in her late teens or twenties in good health.

This clonotype was recorded many times. This chain joins TRBV5-8 and TRBJ1-4; no clear D gene. Trimming shortened V by 6 bases and J by 8 bases, and 20 bases separated the two germline ends. Germline-derived CDR1 and CDR2 are SGHTS and YDEGEE. The CDR3 is 15 amino acids. The CDR3 here is CASTRRASREEKLFF. The DNA of the CDR3 is TGTGCCAGCACCCGACGGGCCTCGCGAGAGGAAAAACTGTTTTTT.

This clonotype occurred a few times. This CDR3 is missing its conserved last phenylalanine or tryptophan, likely due to a read error. No DNA is shown, since the ends of the CDR3 on it are uncertain; the CDR3 is the one TCRdb lists. The chain combines TRBV2 with TRBJ2-7; the table gives TRBD1 as D, unverified against the DNA. CDR1 and CDR2 (germline): SNHLY, FYNNEI. With termini counted, the CDR3 has 13 amino acids. CDR3 amino acids: CASSEEGVGQLGA.

This clonotype was detected only a few times. The rearrangement links TRBV3-1 to TRBJ2-7; 7 bases are shared with TRBD1. There are 14 residues in the CDR3. Germline V gene sequence: CDR1 LGHDT, CDR2 YNNKEL (reference sequence). V trimming: 1 base; J trimming: 4 bases; junction bases outside the gene matches: 4. The CDR3 DNA reads as TGTGCCAGCAGCCAAGTCGACAGGGCATACGAGCAGTACTTC. This sequence encodes CASSQVDRAYEQYF.

This clonotype came up many times. The CDR3 protein is CSVESNTDTQYF. The CDR3 DNA follows: TGCAGCGTTGAGTCCAACACAGATACGCAGTATTTT. The J gene is TRBJ2-3, the V gene TRBV29-1; D uncertain. CDR1 and CDR2 (germline): SQVTM, ANQGSEA. V dropped 3 bases and J dropped 2 bases, with 6 bases sitting between them. This CDR3 has 12 amino acids.

The chain carries TRBV12-3 or TRBV12-4 and TRBJ2-3, with 7 bases matching TRBD1. The CDR3 runs 14 residues. Trimming cost V 5 bases and J 3 bases; bases outside gene matches: 5. CDR3 loop: CASSGDSVTDTQYF. The CDR3 DNA sequence: TGTGCCAGCAGTGGGGACAGTGTAACAGATACGCAGTATTTT.

In its sample, this clonotype was seen a few times. CDR3 residues: CSAKGLAGRRETQYF. The DNA for the CDR3 is TGCAGTGCTAAGGGGCTAGCGGGGAGGAGAGAGACCCAGTACTTC. This chain connects TRBV20-1 to TRBJ2-5; TRBD2 aligns across 9 bases. Germline lookup yields CDR1 DFQATT and CDR2 SNEGSKA (reference sequence). CDR3 length: 15 residues. Trimming removed 4 bases from V and 4 bases from J; junction bases left unmatched: 10.

This clonotype was counted many times. The V call is TRBV11-2, the J call TRBJ2-6; no clear D gene. The CDR3 totals 13 residues. The germline V gene encodes CDR1 SGHAT and CDR2 FQNNGV. V lost 7 bases and J lost 2, with 6 bases in between. The CDR3 bases are TGTGCCAGCACCGAGGCTGGGGCCAACGTCCTGACTTTC. It translates to CASTEAGANVLTF.

V is TRBV4-1 and J is TRBJ2-7; possibly TRBD1 for D (5 bases). Germline values: CDR1 MGHRA, CDR2 YSYEKL. V lost 0 bases and J lost 2, with 11 bases in between. The CDR3 covers 15 residues. The CDR3 DNA sequence: TGCGCCAGCAGCCAAGAACGCAGGACACCCTACGAGCAGTACTTC. As protein: CASSQERRTPYEQYF.

This chain uses TRBV5-1 with TRBJ2-6; D remains unclear. V was cut by 0 bases and J by 0 bases, with 7 bases left in between. CDR3 length: 16 residues. Germline CDR1 and CDR2: SGHRS and YFSETQ. CDR3 nucleotides: TGCGCCAGCAGCTTGGGGCCGCGCTCTGGGGCCAACGTCCTGACTTTC. Protein sequence: CASSLGPRSGANVLTF.

This chain uses TRBV4-3 with TRBJ2-7; 7 nucleotides align to TRBD2. Germline trimming cut 3 bases from V and 7 bases from J; bases unmatched to any gene: 6. CDR1 and CDR2 from the germline V gene are LGHNA and YSLEER. The CDR3 length is 13 residues. The CDR3 loop reads CASSQNPGGEQYF. The DNA for the CDR3 is TGCGCCAGCAGCCAGAACCCCGGGGGGGAGCAGTACTTC.

This clonotype was seen ten or more times. V is TRBV5-1 and J is TRBJ2-7, with 11 bases that match TRBD2. V gave up 0 bases and J gave up 7 bases; unmatched junction bases: 9. CDR1 is SGHRS, CDR2 YFSETQ, per germline. The CDR3 runs 16 residues. The CDR3 reads CASSLGALAGGREQYF. The CDR3 DNA sequence: TGCGCCAGCAGCTTGGGGGCGCTAGCGGGAGGAAGAGAGCAGTACTTC.

In its sample, this clonotype was seen a few times. The J gene is TRBJ2-4, the V gene TRBV11-2, with TRBD2 identical over 7 bases. CDR1 and CDR2 (germline): SGHAT, FQNNGV. The CDR3 runs 17 residues. V shed 6 bases, J shed 5 bases, and the junction held 16 bases outside the gene matches. CDR3 DNA sequence: TGTGCCAGCAGGCCTCTTAGAATGCTAGCGGTCGAAAACATTCAGTACTTC. It translates to CASRPLRMLAVENIQYF.

This clonotype was observed at least ten times. V gene TRBV9 combines with J gene TRBJ2-7; D might be TRBD2 (6 bases). Germline V gives CDR1 SGDLS, CDR2 YYNGEE. Deletions cut 3 bases from V and 6 bases from J, with 19 bases between. The CDR3 has 15 amino acids. In DNA form, the CDR3 reads TGTGCCAGCAGCGCAACCACTAAAGTGGGAGGCGAGCAGTACTTC. This codes for CASSATTKVGGEQYF.

This clonotype turned up a few times. The V call is TRBV4-2, the J call TRBJ2-2; tentative D call: TRBD2 (6 bases). Trimming left V 0 bases short and J 7 bases short, with 9 bases between. The CDR3 length is 14 residues. CDR1 and CDR2 from the germline V gene are LGHNA and YNFKEQ. The CDR3 reads CASSQDLGGGELFF. The CDR3 DNA reads as TGTGCCAGCAGCCAAGATCTGGGGGGCGGGGAGCTGTTTTTT.

The chain has TRBV3-1 and TRBJ2-7; a possible D gene is TRBD2 (7 bases). V lost 3 bases to trimming and J lost 1 base, with 10 bases between them. The V gene's germline CDR1 is LGHDT and CDR2 YNNKEL (reference sequence). The CDR3 consists of 14 residues. DNA for the CDR3: TGTGCCAGCAGCCAGCGGGGGCTTTCCTACGAGCAGTACTTC. Translating gives CASSQRGLSYEQYF.

The V gene is TRBV7-9, the J gene TRBJ1-6; 8 bases match TRBD1. The germline V gene encodes CDR1 SEHNR and CDR2 FQNEAQ (reference sequence). The CDR3 has 13 amino acids. V lost 6 bases and J lost 9; bases outside the gene matches: 4. The CDR3 loop reads CASRDTGGSPLHF. CDR3 DNA: TGTGCCAGCAGAGATACAGGGGGTTCACCCCTCCACTTT. Drawing the rest from reference TRBV7-9 and TRBJ1-6, the complete variable domain is DTGVSQNPRHKITKRGQNVTFRCDPISEHNRLYWYRQTLGQGPEFLTYFQNEAQLEKSRLLSDRFSAERPKGSFSTLEIQRTEQGDSAMYLCASRDTGGSPLHFGNGTRLTVT.

The rearrangement joins TRBV28 to TRBJ2-4; D ambiguous. In germline, CDR1 is MDHEN, CDR2 SYDVKM. The CDR3 totals 17 residues. V lost 6 bases to trimming and J lost 0 bases, with 18 bases between them. The CDR3 region is CASSKLTSLEAKNIQYF. The CDR3 nucleotides read TGTGCCAGCAGCAAACTCACTTCCTTGGAAGCCAAAAACATTCAGTACTTC.

In regard to this clonotype: At one boundary the junction diverges from the germline segment, which might be a read error. The gene calls are TRBV7-3 and TRBJ1-1; the D gene is possibly TRBD1 (5 bases). This CDR3 contains 13 residues. Germline-derived CDR1 and CDR2 are SGHTA and FQGTGA. As DNA, the CDR3 is TGTGCCAGCACCTACACGGTAGGGGCTCCAGTTGTCTTT. It codes for CASTYTVGAPVVF.

The V call is TRBV28, the J call TRBJ1-1; D is undetermined. CDR3 length equals 17 residues. Germline lookup yields CDR1 MDHEN and CDR2 SYDVKM. V was clipped by 5 bases and J by 4 bases, with 23 bases between them. The CDR3: CASSAPSGLLESTEAFF. CDR3 nucleotide sequence: TGTGCCAGCAGTGCCCCCTCAGGTTTGCTGGAGAGCACTGAAGCTTTCTTT.

This clonotype occurred a few times. The gene calls are TRBV12-3 or TRBV12-4 and TRBJ1-3; perhaps TRBD1 as D (5 bases). V lost 3 bases, J lost 0 bases, and 12 bases lay in between. This CDR3 contains 16 residues. The CDR3, as DNA: TGTGCCAGCAGTTTGGGGTGGACAAGCTCTGGAAACACCATATATTTT. This codes for CASSLGWTSSGNTIYF.

The chain combines TRBV11-2 with TRBJ2-5, with D perhaps matching TRBD2 (5 bases). From germline, CDR1 is SGHAT and CDR2 FQNNGV. This CDR3 has 13 amino acids. The V gene lost 3 bases and the J gene lost 4 bases, with 9 bases spanning the gap. The CDR3 sequence: CASSFGVGETQYF. The CDR3 DNA reads TGTGCCAGCAGCTTCGGGGTTGGAGAGACCCAGTACTTC.

There are a few counts of this clonotype. The gene calls are TRBV7-2 and TRBJ2-3, with TRBD1 as a possible D gene (5 bases). CDR3 length: 15 residues. The V and J ends lost 4 bases and 2 bases respectively, with 13 bases between them. CDR1 SGHTA and CDR2 FQGNSA come from the germline V gene. CDR3 in amino acids: CASSSAQGYTDTQYF. The DNA of the CDR3 is TGTGCCAGCAGCTCGGCCCAGGGATACACAGATACGCAGTATTTT.

This clonotype has just a few counts. The V gene is TRBV28, the J gene TRBJ2-4, with D possibly being TRBD1 (5 bases). Per the germline V gene, CDR1 is MDHEN and CDR2 is SYDVKM. V was clipped by 6 bases and J by 4 bases, with 10 bases between them. The CDR3 runs 13 residues. The CDR3 region has the DNA TGTGCCAGCAGACCCCAGGGTAAAAACATTCAGTACTTC. This codes for CASRPQGKNIQYF.